Listed below are T cell receptor beta chains from one sample, sequenced in a study of cytomegalovirus exposure and HLA in healthy donors. Method: immunoSEQ multiplex PCR; TCRdb's copy keeps in-frame clones and lacks some. The table has around 200,000 clones, roughly 80% seen once. Sequencing was carried out using PBMCs. These receptors came from a female donor in good health and CMV-seronegative. Both conserved end residues are part of each CDR3. A D gene is named only where the DNA matches it firmly. Size tells how often a clone was seen (once, few, many) or the class of an expanded clone, and some rows leave it out.

>.|TRBV6-1|.|TRBJ1-6
CASSDSISSYNSPLHF
TGTGCCAGCAGTGACAGTATAAGCTCCTATAATTCACCCCTCCACTTT
>.|TRBV5-1|TRBD1|TRBJ1-5
CASSPGQGNQPQHF
TGCGCCAGCAGCCCGGGACAGGGGAATCAGCCCCAGCATTTT
>.|TRBV7-9|TRBD2|TRBJ2-2
CASILWLAGTTGELFF
TGTGCCAGCATCTTGTGGCTAGCGGGAACCACCGGGGAGCTGTTTTTT
>.|TRBV4-3|.|TRBJ2-3
CASSRGEADTQYF
TGCGCCAGCAGCCGTGGAGAGGCAGATACGCAGTATTTT
>few|TRBV11-2|TRBD2|TRBJ2-3
CASSPGYGGRIPDTQYF
TGTGCCAGCAGCCCCGGGTATGGCGGGAGGATTCCAGATACGCAGTATTTT
>.|TRBV5-4|.|TRBJ2-7
CASSWETGLSYEQYF
TGTGCCAGCAGCTGGGAGACAGGCCTCTCCTACGAGCAGTACTTC
>.|TRBV11-2|TRBD1|TRBJ2-1
CASSLDGRTGLHEQFF
TGTGCCAGCAGCTTAGATGGGCGGACAGGGCTCCATGAGCAGTTCTTC
>.|TRBV7-9|.|TRBJ2-1
CSSSPLYNEQFF
TGTTCCAGCAGCCCCCTCTACAATGAGCAGTTCTTC
>.|TRBV18|TRBD1|TRBJ2-1
CASSQRDSEVVEQFF
TGTGCCAGCTCACAAAGGGACAGTGAGGTGGTTGAGCAGTTCTTC
>.|TRBV7-8|.|TRBJ1-2
CASSLVGGELNYGYTF
TGTGCCAGCAGCTTAGTGGGTGGGGAGCTTAACTATGGCTACACCTTC
>.|TRBV28|TRBD1|TRBJ1-5
CAITYRDRGNQPQHF
TGTGCCATCACATACCGGGACAGGGGAAATCAGCCCCAGCATTTT
>.|TRBV5-4|TRBD2|TRBJ2-1
CASSTVLAGDYNEQFF
TGTGCCAGCAGTACCGTACTAGCGGGAGACTACAATGAGCAGTTCTTC
>.|TRBV28|TRBD1|TRBJ2-7
CASRLTGSTYEQYF
TGTGCCAGCAGATTGACAGGGTCGACCTACGAGCAGTACTTC
>.|TRBV11-2|TRBD1|TRBJ2-7
CASSFPGGSSSYEQYF
TGTGCCAGCAGCTTCCCAGGGGGCTCCAGCTCCTACGAGCAGTACTTC
>.|TRBV2|TRBD2|TRBJ2-1
CASSTDPGLAGYHEQFF
TGTGCCAGCAGTACCGATCCCGGGCTAGCGGGGTACCATGAGCAGTTCTTC
>.|TRBV6-5|.|TRBJ2-1
CASSSTRESNEQFF
TGTGCCAGCAGTTCGACTAGGGAATCCAATGAGCAGTTCTTC
>few|TRBV19|.|TRBJ2-1
CASNTGSSYNEQFF
TGTGCCAGTAATACAGGGTCGTCCTACAATGAGCAGTTCTTC
>.|TRBV6-1|TRBD1|TRBJ2-7
CASSKRQGISYEQYF
TGTGCCAGCAGTAAACGACAGGGTATAAGCTACGAGCAGTACTTC
>.|TRBV5-6|TRBD1|TRBJ1-2
CASTGTGGPYGYTF
TGTGCCAGCACCGGGACAGGGGGCCCCTATGGCTACACCTTC
>.|TRBV2|.|TRBJ2-1
CASLGPAEIYNEQFF
TGTGCCAGCCTCGGGCCAGCGGAGATCTACAATGAGCAGTTCTTC
>.|TRBV30|TRBD2|TRBJ2-6
CAWTRGVLSGANVLTF
TGTGCCTGGACCCGGGGGGTACTCTCTGGGGCCAACGTCCTGACTTTC
>.|TRBV4-3|TRBD2|TRBJ2-7
CASSYTSGGSSYEQYF
TGCGCCAGCAGCTACACTAGCGGGGGCAGCTCCTACGAGCAGTACTTC
>once|TRBV11-3|TRBD1|TRBJ1-1
CASSPQGALEAFF
TGTGCCAGCAGCCCGCAGGGGGCGTTGGAAGCTTTCTTT
>.|TRBV28|TRBD2|TRBJ2-1
CASSSGLAVYNEQFF
TGTGCCAGCAGTTCGGGACTAGCGGTTTACAATGAGCAGTTCTTC
>few|TRBV29-1|.|TRBJ1-5
CSVVGANQPQHF
TGCAGCGTTGTTGGAGCAAATCAGCCCCAGCATTTT
>.|TRBV10-3|.|TRBJ2-3
CAISERQGGDTQYF
TGTGCCATCAGTGAGCGGCAGGGAGGAGATACGCAGTATTTT
>once|TRBV29-1|TRBD1|TRBJ1-1
CSVELDRAPEAFF
TGCAGCGTTGAACTTGACAGGGCCCCTGAAGCTTTCTTT
>once|TRBV18|TRBD2|TRBJ2-5
CASSPRGLAGVGETQYF
TGTGCCAGCTCACCACGGGGGCTAGCGGGAGTCGGTGAGACCCAGTACTTC
>.|TRBV11-3|TRBD1|TRBJ2-3
CASSFDRVTDTQYF
TGTGCCAGCAGCTTCGACAGGGTCACAGATACGCAGTATTTT
>.|TRBV28|.|TRBJ1-5
CASRMGGTANQPQHF
TGTGCCAGCAGAATGGGCGGGACGGCAAATCAGCCCCAGCATTTT
>.|TRBV19|TRBD1|TRBJ1-5
CASTRTSGGADQPQHF
TGTGCCAGTACCAGAACCTCAGGGGGCGCGGATCAGCCCCAGCATTTT
>.|TRBV6-1|.|TRBJ1-2
CASSGTLGYTF
TGTGCCAGCAGCGGGACACTGGGCTACACCTTC